This T cell receptor beta chain comes out of a study of blood T cell repertoires in COVID-19. Germline lookup yields CDR1 LGHDT and CDR2 YNNKEL (reference sequence). V lost 4 bases to trimming and J lost 7 bases; unmatched junction nucleotides: 7. CDR3 length equals 15 residues. Original processing notes: Reference gene primer amplification gave estimated nucleated cell counts. Produced via immunoSEQ multiplex PCR; TCRdb's table is partial and in-frame only. Clonal size and the V and J genes are those of that table, whereas D and trimming came from the DNA. The sample carries 200,000 to 300,000 clones, roughly 80% recorded once.

This chain connects TRBV3-1 (or the pseudogene TRBV3-2) to TRBJ1-6; 7 bases match TRBD1. The sequenced sample was peripheral blood. The receptor's source is a woman aged 60-75 years with active or convalescent COVID-19. CDR3 sequence reads: CASSLRTGSNSPLHF. CDR3 nucleotides: TGTGCCAGCAGCCTTCGGACAGGCTCAAATTCACCCCTCCACTTT.